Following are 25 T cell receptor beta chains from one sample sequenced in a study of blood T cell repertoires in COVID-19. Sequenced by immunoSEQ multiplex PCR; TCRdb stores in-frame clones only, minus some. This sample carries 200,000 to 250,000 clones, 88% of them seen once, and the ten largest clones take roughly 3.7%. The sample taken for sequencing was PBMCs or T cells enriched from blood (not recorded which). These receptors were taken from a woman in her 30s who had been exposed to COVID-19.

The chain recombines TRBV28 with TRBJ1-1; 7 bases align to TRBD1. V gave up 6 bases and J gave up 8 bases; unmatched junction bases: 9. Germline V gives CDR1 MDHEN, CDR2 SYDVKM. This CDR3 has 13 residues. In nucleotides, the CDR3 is TGTGCCAGCAGGCAGCAAACGACAGGGGAAGCTTTCTTT. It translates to CASRQQTTGEAFF.

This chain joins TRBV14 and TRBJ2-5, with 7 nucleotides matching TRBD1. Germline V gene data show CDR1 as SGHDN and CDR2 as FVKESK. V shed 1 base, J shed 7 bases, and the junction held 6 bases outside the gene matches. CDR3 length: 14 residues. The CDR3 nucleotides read TGTGCCAGCAGCCAAGCTGGACAGGAAGGGACCCAGTACTTC. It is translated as CASSQAGQEGTQYF.

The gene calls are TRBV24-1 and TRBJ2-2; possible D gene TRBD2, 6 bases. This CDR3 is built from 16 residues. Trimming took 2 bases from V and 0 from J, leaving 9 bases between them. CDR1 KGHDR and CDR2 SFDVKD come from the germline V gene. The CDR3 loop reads CATSDWGGPNTGELFF. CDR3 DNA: TGTGCCACCAGTGATTGGGGAGGCCCGAACACCGGGGAGCTGTTTTTT.

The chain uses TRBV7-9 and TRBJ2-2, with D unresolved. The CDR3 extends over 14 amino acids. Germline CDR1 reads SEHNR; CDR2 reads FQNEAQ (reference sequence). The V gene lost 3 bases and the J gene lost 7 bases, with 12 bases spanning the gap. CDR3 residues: CASSFGVTVGELFF. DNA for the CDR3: TGTGCCAGCAGCTTTGGCGTAACAGTCGGGGAGCTGTTTTTT.

The CDR3 DNA follows: TGTGCCAGCAGCTTCTTCCCCGGGACAGGGTACGAGCAGTACTTC. Amino acid sequence: CASSFFPGTGYEQYF. This chain connects TRBV11-2 to TRBJ2-7; 9 nucleotides align to TRBD1. CDR3 length: 15 residues. CDR1 is SGHAT and CDR2 is FQNNGV in the germline V gene. Unmatched junction bases numbered 7, after V lost 3 bases and J lost 4 bases. Complete variable domain (other parts from reference TRBV11-2 and TRBJ2-7): EAGVAQSPRYKIIEKRQSVAFWCNPISGHATLYWYQQILGQGPKLLIQFQNNGVVDDSQLPKDRFSAERLKGVDSTLKIQPAKLEDSAVYLCASSFFPGTGYEQYFGPGTRLTVT.

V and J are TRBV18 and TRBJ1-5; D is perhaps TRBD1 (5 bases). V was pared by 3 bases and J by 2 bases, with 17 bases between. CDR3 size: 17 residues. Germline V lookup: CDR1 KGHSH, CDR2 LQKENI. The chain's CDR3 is CASSPLMGQGGNQPQHF. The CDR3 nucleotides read TGTGCCAGCTCACCTCTTATGGGGCAGGGTGGCAATCAGCCCCAGCATTTT. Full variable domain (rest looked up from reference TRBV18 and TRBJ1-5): NAGVMQNPRHLVRRRGQEARLRCSPMKGHSHVYWYRQLPEEGLKFMVYLQKENIIDESGMPKERFSAEFPKEGPSILRIQQVVRGDSAAYFCASSPLMGQGGNQPQHFGDGTRLSIL.

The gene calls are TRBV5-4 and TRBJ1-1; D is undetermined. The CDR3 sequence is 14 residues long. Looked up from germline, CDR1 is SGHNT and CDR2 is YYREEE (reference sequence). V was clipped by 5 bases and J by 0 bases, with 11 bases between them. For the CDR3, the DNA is TGTGCCAGCAGGCGGGAACCCATGAACACTGAAGCTTTCTTT. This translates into CASRREPMNTEAFF.

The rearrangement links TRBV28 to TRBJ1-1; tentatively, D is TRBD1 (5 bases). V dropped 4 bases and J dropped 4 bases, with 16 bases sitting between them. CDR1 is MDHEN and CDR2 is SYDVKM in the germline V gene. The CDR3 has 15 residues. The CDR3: CASSSPRGGITEAFF. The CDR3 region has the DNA TGTGCCAGCAGTTCGCCCCGGGGGGGGATCACTGAAGCTTTCTTT.

The CDR3 DNA reads as TGTGCCACCCAACAGGGCCCCGCTGGAAACACCATATATTTT. The encoded protein is CATQQGPAGNTIYF. The chain uses TRBV19 and TRBJ1-3; a possible D gene is TRBD1 (6 bases). CDR1 LNHDA and CDR2 SQIVND come from the germline V gene (reference sequence). The V end lost 10 bases, the J end lost 2 bases, and 15 bases lay between the germline ends. This CDR3 has 14 residues.

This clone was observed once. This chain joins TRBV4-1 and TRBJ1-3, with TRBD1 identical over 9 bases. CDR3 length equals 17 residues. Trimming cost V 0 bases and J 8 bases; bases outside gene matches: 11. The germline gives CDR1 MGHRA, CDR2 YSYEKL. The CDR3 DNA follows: TGCGCCAGCAGCCAAGATAAAGGGGACAGGGAGAAGGACACCATATATTTT. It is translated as CASSQDKGDREKDTIYF.

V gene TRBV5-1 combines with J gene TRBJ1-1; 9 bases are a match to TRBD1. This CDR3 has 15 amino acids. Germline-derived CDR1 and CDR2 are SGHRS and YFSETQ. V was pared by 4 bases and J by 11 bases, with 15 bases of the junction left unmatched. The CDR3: CASSQMTGGLQRAFF. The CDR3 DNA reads TGCGCCAGCAGCCAAATGACAGGGGGGCTTCAACGGGCTTTCTTT.

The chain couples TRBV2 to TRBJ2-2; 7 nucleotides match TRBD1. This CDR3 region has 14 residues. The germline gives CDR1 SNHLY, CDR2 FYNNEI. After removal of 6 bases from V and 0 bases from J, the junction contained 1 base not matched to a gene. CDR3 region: CASRTGTNTGELFF. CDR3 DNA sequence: TGTGCCAGCAGGACAGGGACGAACACCGGGGAGCTGTTTTTT.

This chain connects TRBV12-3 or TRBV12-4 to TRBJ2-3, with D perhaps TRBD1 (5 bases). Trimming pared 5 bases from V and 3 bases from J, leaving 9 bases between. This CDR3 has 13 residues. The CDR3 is CASSDRSTDTQYF. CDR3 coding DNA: TGTGCCAGCAGTGACAGAAGTACAGATACGCAGTATTTT.

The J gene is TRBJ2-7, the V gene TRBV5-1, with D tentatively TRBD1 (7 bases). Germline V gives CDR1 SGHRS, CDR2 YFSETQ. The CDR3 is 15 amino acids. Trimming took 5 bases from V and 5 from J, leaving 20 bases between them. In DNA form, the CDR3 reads TGCGCCAGCAGGGGGAGGCTAGGGGGCACCCACGAGCAGTACTTC. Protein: CASRGRLGGTHEQYF.

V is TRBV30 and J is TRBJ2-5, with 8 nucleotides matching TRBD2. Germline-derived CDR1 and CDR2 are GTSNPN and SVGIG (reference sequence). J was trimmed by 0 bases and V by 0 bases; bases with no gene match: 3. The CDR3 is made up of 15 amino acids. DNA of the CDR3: TGTGCCTGGAGTGTGGCTAGCGGGTACCAAGAGACCCAGTACTTC. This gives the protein CAWSVASGYQETQYF.

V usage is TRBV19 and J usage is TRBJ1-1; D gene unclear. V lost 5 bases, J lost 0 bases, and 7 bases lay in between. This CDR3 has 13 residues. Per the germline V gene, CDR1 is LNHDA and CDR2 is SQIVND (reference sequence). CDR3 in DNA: TGTGCCAGTAGTTCGGAGGTGAACACTGAAGCTTTCTTT. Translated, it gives CASSSEVNTEAFF.

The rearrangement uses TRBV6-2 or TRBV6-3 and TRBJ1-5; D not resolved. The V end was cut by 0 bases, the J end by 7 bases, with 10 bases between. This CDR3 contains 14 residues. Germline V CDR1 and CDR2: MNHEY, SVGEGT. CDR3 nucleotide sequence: TGTGCCAGCAGTTACTCGGGTGGCGGACAGCCCCAGCATTTT. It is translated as CASSYSGGGQPQHF.

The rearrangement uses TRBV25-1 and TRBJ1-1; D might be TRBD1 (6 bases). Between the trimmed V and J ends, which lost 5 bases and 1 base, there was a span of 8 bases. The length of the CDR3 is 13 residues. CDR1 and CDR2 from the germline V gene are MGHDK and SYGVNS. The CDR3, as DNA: TGTGCCAGCAGTTTGGGACAGAACACTGAAGCTTTCTTT. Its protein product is CASSLGQNTEAFF.

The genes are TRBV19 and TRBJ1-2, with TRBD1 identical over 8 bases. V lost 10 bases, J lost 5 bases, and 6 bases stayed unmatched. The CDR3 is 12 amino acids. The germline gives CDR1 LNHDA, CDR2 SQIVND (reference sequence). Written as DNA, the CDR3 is TGTGCCACCCTGACAGGGGCATATGGCTACACCTTC. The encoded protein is CATLTGAYGYTF.

CDR3: CASSIEHGRPGQPQHF. The CDR3, as DNA: TGTGCCAGTAGTATAGAGCACGGTAGACCCGGGCAGCCCCAGCATTTT. The V call is TRBV19, the J call TRBJ1-5; D unclear. CDR1 is LNHDA and CDR2 is SQIVND in the germline V gene (reference sequence). This CDR3 has 16 residues. With 0 bases removed from V and 7 bases from J, the gap between germline ends came to 16 bases.

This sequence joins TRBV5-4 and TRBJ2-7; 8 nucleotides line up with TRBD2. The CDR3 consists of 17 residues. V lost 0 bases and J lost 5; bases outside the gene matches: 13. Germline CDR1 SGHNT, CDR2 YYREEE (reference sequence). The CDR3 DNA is TGTGCCAGCAGCTTGGGACTACCAGGCGGCGGGGGGAACGAGCAGTACTTC. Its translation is CASSLGLPGGGGNEQYF.

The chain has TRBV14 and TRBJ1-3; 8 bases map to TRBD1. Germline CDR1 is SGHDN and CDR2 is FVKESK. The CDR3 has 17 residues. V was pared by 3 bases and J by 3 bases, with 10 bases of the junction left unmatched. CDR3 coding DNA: TGTGCCAGCAGCCAGACCCGGACAGGGAGAGGTGGAAACACCATATATTTT. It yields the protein CASSQTRTGRGGNTIYF.

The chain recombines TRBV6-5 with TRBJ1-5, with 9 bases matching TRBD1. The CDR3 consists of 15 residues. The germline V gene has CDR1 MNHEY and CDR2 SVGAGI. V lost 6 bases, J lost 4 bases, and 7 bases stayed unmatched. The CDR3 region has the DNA TGTGCCAGCAGCGGGGACAGGGTAGAAAATCAGCCCCAGCATTTT. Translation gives CASSGDRVENQPQHF.

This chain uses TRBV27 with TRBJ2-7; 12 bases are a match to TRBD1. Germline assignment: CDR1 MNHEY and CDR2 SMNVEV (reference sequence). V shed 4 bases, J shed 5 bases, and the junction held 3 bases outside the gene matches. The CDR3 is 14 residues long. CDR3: CASSSGTGGDEQYF. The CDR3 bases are TGTGCCAGCAGTTCCGGGACAGGGGGCGACGAGCAGTACTTC.

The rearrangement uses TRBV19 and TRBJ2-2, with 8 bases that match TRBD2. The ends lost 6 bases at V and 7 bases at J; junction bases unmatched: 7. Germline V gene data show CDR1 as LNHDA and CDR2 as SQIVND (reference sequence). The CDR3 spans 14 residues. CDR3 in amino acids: CASSQREWGGELFF. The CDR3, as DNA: TGTGCCAGTAGCCAGCGGGAGTGGGGCGGGGAGCTGTTTTTT.